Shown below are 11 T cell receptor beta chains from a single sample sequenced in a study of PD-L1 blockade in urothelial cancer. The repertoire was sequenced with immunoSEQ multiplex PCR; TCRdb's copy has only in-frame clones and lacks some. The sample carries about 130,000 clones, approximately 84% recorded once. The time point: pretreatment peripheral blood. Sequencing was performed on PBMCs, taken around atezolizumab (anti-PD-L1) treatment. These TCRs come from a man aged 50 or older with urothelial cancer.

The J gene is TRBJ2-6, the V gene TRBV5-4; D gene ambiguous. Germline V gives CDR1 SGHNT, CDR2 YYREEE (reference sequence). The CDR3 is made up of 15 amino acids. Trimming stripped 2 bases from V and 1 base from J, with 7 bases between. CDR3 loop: CASSFPVSGANVLTF. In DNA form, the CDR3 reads TGTGCCAGCAGCTTCCCAGTTTCTGGGGCCAACGTCCTGACTTTC.

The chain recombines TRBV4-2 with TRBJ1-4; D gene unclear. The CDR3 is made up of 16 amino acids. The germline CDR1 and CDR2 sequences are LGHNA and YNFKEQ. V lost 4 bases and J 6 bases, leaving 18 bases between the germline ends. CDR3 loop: CASSPSAGSVYEKLFF. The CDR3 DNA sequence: TGTGCCAGCAGCCCCTCGGCGGGCTCAGTTTATGAAAAACTGTTTTTT.

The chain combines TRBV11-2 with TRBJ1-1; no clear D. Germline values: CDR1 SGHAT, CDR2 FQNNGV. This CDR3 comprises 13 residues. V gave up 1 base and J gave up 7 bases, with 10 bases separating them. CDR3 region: CASSLGYGYEAFF. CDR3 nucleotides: TGTGCCAGCAGCTTAGGATACGGGTATGAAGCTTTCTTT.

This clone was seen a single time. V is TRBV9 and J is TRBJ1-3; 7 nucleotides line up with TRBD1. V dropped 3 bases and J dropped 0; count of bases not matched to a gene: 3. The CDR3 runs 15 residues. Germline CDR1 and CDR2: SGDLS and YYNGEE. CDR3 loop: CASSAWDSSGNTIYF. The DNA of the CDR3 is TGTGCCAGCAGCGCTTGGGACAGCTCTGGAAACACCATATATTTT.

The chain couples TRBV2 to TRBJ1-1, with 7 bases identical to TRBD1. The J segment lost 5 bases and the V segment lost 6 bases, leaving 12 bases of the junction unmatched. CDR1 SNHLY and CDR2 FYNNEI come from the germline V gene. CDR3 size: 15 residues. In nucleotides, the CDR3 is TGTGCCAGCAGGGTACAGGGGATCATCCCGACTGAAGCTTTCTTT. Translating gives CASRVQGIIPTEAFF.

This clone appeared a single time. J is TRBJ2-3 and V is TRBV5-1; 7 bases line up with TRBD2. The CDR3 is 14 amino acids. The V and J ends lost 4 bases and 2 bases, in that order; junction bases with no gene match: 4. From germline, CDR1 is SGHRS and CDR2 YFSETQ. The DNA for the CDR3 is TGCGCCAGCAGCGGGGGACTATTCACAGATACGCAGTATTTT. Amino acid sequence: CASSGGLFTDTQYF.

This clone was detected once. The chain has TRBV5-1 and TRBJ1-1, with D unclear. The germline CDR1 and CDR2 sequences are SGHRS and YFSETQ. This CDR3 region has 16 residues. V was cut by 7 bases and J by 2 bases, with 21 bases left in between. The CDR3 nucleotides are TGCGCCAGCGCCCCTAACCGGGGAACGATAAACACTGAAGCTTTCTTT. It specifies CASAPNRGTINTEAFF.

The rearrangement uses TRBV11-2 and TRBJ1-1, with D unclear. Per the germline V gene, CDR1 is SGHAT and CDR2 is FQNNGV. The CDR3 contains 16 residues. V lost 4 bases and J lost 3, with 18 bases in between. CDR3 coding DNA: TGTGCCAGCAGCTCAAAGGCGGGCCCATGGGACACTGAAGCTTTCTTT. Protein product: CASSSKAGPWDTEAFF.

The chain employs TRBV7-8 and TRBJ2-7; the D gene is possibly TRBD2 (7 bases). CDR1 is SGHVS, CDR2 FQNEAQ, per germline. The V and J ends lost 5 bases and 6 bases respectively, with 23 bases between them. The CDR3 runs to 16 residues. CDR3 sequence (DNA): TGTGCCAGCAGCCCGGGGGCGGGGGCTGGAGGCGGCGAGCAGTACTTC. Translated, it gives CASSPGAGAGGGEQYF.

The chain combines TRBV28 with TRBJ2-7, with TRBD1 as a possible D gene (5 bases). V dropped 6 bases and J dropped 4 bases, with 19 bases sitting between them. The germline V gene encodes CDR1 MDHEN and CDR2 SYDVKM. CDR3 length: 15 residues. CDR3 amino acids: CASRPTAGAVYEQYF. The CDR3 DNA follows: TGTGCCAGCAGACCGACAGCCGGAGCAGTTTACGAGCAGTACTTC.

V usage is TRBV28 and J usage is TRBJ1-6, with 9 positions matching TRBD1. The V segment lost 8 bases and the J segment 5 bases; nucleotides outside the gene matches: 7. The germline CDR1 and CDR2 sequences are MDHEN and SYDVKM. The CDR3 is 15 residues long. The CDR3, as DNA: TGTGCCAGCCTACCGGGGGACAGGGATAATTCACCCCTCCACTTT. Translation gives CASLPGDRDNSPLHF.